The 11 T cell receptor beta chains listed next were all sequenced from one sample in a study of Graves' ophthalmopathy and Graves' hyperthyroidism. RNA transcripts provided the template for amplifying TCR beta CDR3 regions. First-round RT-PCR with HTBI primers preceded a second-round multiplex PCR. TCRdb fed the multiplex PCR reads into MiXCR, producing one record per CDR3 protein. Of over a million distinct CDR3 sequences in the sample, 35% to 40% were seen once. The sample comprised peripheral blood or thyroid tissue (not recorded which). Source of these receptors: an adult man with Graves' hyperthyroidism.

The chain uses TRBV15 and TRBJ2-5; possibly TRBD1 for D (6 bases). Germline V gives CDR1 LNHNV, CDR2 YYDKDF (reference sequence). V lost 0 bases and J lost 5, with 10 bases in between. The CDR3 covers 14 residues. CDR3 loop: CATSREAGVETQYF. In DNA form, the CDR3 reads TGTGCCACCAGCAGAGAAGCAGGGGTGGAGACCCAGTACTTC.

The chain joins TRBV9 to TRBJ1-1; D might be TRBD1 (5 bases). CDR3 length equals 16 residues. The germline V and J ends were trimmed by 3 bases and 6 bases, with 21 bases remaining between them. Germline CDR1 reads SGDLS; CDR2 reads YYNGEE. The CDR3: CASSAGRGLIRAEAFF. The CDR3 DNA sequence: TGTGCCAGCAGCGCAGGGAGGGGTCTTATTAGGGCTGAAGCTTTCTTT.

The table lists this clonotype with many counts. The rearrangement links TRBV2 to TRBJ1-2; the match to TRBD1 covers 7 bases. Trimming cost V 5 bases and J 0 bases; bases outside gene matches: 9. Germline-derived CDR1 and CDR2 are SNHLY and FYNNEI. The CDR3 spans 16 residues. The CDR3 DNA reads TGTGCCAGCAGTCGGGACAGCGCTTTAGCTAACTATGGCTACACCTTC. This translates into CASSRDSALANYGYTF.

This clonotype came up many times. The chain employs TRBV20-1 and TRBJ1-5; D gene unclear. V lost 7 bases and J 2 bases, leaving 15 bases between the germline ends. Germline assignment: CDR1 DFQATT and CDR2 SNEGSKA (reference sequence). The CDR3 contains 14 residues. The DNA of the CDR3 is TGCAGTGTTTGGCGGACGGATGGCAATCAGCCCCAGCATTTT. It yields the protein CSVWRTDGNQPQHF.

This clonotype has a count of ten or more. This sequence joins TRBV11-2 and TRBJ1-1; D is possibly TRBD1 (6 bases). From germline, CDR1 is SGHAT and CDR2 FQNNGV. Trimming removed 2 bases from V and 0 bases from J, with 10 bases in between. The CDR3 runs to 15 residues. The CDR3 nucleotides read TGTGCCAGCAGCTTACAGGGGATCATGAACACTGAAGCTTTCTTT. This gives the protein CASSLQGIMNTEAFF.

This clonotype was detected ten times or more. This chain uses TRBV7-8 with TRBJ1-4; the match to TRBD1 covers 8 bases. The J segment lost 8 bases and the V segment lost 0 bases, leaving 5 bases of the junction unmatched. Germline CDR1 SGHVS, CDR2 FQNEAQ. The CDR3 runs 15 residues. The CDR3 region has the DNA TGTGCCAGCAGCTTAGCCTCAGGGGGCGCCGAAAAACTGTTTTTT. It translates to CASSLASGGAEKLFF. The variable domain in full, with the rest retrieved from reference TRBV7-8 and TRBJ1-4, is GAGVSQSPRYKVAKRGQDVALRCDPISGHVSLFWYQQALGQGPEFLTYFQNEAQLDKSGLPSDRFFAERPEGSVSTLKIQRTQQEDSAVYLCASSLASGGAEKLFFGSGTQLSVL.

To note about this clonotype: This may be a read error, as it is one base from a much larger clone. The conserved phenylalanine or tryptophan is not found at the CDR3 terminus, so this likely reflects a read error. V is TRBV2 and J is TRBJ1-5, with unresolved D. Germline loops: CDR1 SNHLY, CDR2 FYNNEI. This CDR3 is 14 amino acids long. The CDR3 coding sequence is TGCGCCAGCAGCCAATCCGGGGTCAATCAGCCCCAGCATCTT. Translation gives CASSQSGVNQPQHL.

The chain joins TRBV7-4 to TRBJ2-5; D possibly corresponds to TRBD2 (6 bases). Trimming removed 6 bases from V and 3 bases from J, with 17 bases in between. Per the germline V gene, CDR1 is SGHVT and CDR2 is SQSDAQ. The length of the CDR3 is 15 residues. CDR3 DNA sequence: TGTGCCAGCAGTCCCCTAGACGGGGGAAAAGAGACCCAGTACTTC. Translated: CASSPLDGGKETQYF.

This clonotype has ten or more counts. The rearrangement joins TRBV20-1 to TRBJ2-5; the D gene is possibly TRBD1 (6 bases). Germline CDR1 is DFQATT and CDR2 is SNEGSKA (reference sequence). CDR3 length: 13 residues. V was shortened by 4 bases and J by 5 bases, with 14 bases between the two germline ends. CDR3 in DNA: TGCAGTGCTACTACAGGGAGACGGGAGACCCAGTACTTC. Protein product: CSATTGRRETQYF.

This clonotype was observed many times. This sequence joins TRBV10-2 and TRBJ1-1; unclear D gene. Germline V gene lookup returns CDR1 WSHSY and CDR2 SAAADI. The CDR3 is 13 amino acids. The germline V and J ends were trimmed by 7 bases and 2 bases, with 11 bases remaining between them. The CDR3 nucleotides are TGCGCCAGCAAGGTGGGCGGAAACACTGAAGCTTTCTTT. It specifies CASKVGGNTEAFF.

This clonotype was seen a few times. The chain links TRBV25-1 to TRBJ2-5, with TRBD2 matching 9 bases. Germline trimming cut 6 bases from V and 5 bases from J; bases unmatched to any gene: 13. Germline loops: CDR1 MGHDK, CDR2 SYGVNS. There are 16 residues in the CDR3. This CDR3 is CASSQPLRAGGETQYF. CDR3 bases: TGTGCCAGCAGCCAACCCCTGAGGGCGGGAGGGGAGACCCAGTACTTC.